The clone carrying this T cell receptor beta chain was found once. This specimen comes from a study of blood T cells in healthy people across ages. A second PCR, run for about 7 to 12 cycles, used a sample-barcoded 5' primer plus a J-beta primer mix. Each CDR3 protein gets one entry after TCRdb re-called the 5' RACE reads with MiXCR. This sample has over 450,000 distinct CDR3 sequences, with approximately 25% found just once. The sample was also reused in another study, on T cells of mothers and their children. Per that study: A primer called M1S, used in the second PCR, added sample barcodes and 2-4 random nucleotides.

This TCR came from a boy aged 5-17 years in good health. The sequencing sample was made of blood.

The CDR3 DNA reads TGCAGTGCCCAAGAACAAGCGGGGGACTACGAGCAGTACTTC. As protein: CSAQEQAGDYEQYF. This chain connects TRBV20-1 to TRBJ2-7; TRBD2 matches 8 bases. CDR3 length equals 14 residues. Germline V gene data show CDR1 as DFQATT and CDR2 as SNEGSKA (reference sequence). J gave up 3 bases and V 6 bases, and 10 bases lay outside the gene matches.